One and the same sample provided the 14 T cell receptor beta chains below, sequenced in a study of blood T cell repertoires in COVID-19. Sequencing used immunoSEQ multiplex PCR; TCRdb keeps in-frame clones, though not all of them. The data hold 65,000 to 95,000 clones, with 87% observed a single time. The sample taken for sequencing was peripheral blood. The receptors originated from a man aged 25-45 years with acute or convalescent COVID-19.

The chain recombines TRBV25-1 with TRBJ2-4, with TRBD2 as a possible D gene (5 bases). V was shortened by 5 bases and J by 7 bases, with 9 bases between the two germline ends. Germline assignment: CDR1 MGHDK and CDR2 SYGVNS. The CDR3 length is 12 residues. The CDR3 here is CASSRGNNIQYF. The CDR3 nucleotides read TGTGCCAGCAGTCGAGGGAATAACATTCAGTACTTC.

As DNA, the CDR3 is TGTGCCAGCAGCCAAGGTGGAGGGACTGAAGCTTTCTTT. The encoded protein is CASSQGGGTEAFF. This chain links TRBV3-1 (or the pseudogene TRBV3-2) with TRBJ1-1; D ambiguous. The CDR3 loop spans 13 amino acids. CDR1 is LGHDT and CDR2 is YNNKEL in the germline V gene (reference sequence). V shed 1 base and J shed 5 bases, with 8 bases lying between them.

This clone was seen a few times. The chain has TRBV10-1 and TRBJ1-5; 7 nucleotides match TRBD1. Losses at the gene ends were 6 bases for V and 5 bases for J; bases not matched to a gene: 10. The CDR3 covers 15 residues. Germline CDR1 is WNHNN and CDR2 is SYGVQD (reference sequence). The chain's CDR3 is CASRRETGLDQPQHF. The CDR3, as DNA: TGCGCCAGCAGGCGAGAGACAGGGTTAGATCAGCCCCAGCATTTT.

This CDR3 reads CASSQRTGGEFEQYF. In nucleotides, the CDR3 is TGTGCCAGCAGCCAGCGGACAGGGGGAGAATTCGAGCAGTACTTC. The chain recombines TRBV4-2 with TRBJ2-7; 10 bases are a match to TRBD1. V lost 3 bases, J lost 6 bases, and 8 bases stayed unmatched. CDR3 length: 15 amino acids. Germline V lookup: CDR1 LGHNA, CDR2 YNFKEQ.

This chain links TRBV5-3 with TRBJ2-7, with D possibly TRBD2 on 6 matching bases. TRBV5-3 is an ORF; its function is uncertain. V lost 2 bases to trimming and J lost 10 bases, with 19 bases between them. The CDR3 runs to 14 residues. In DNA form, the CDR3 reads TGTGCCAGAAGCTTTGAGGAGGGGTTTTTCGTCCAGTACTTC. This translates into CARSFEEGFFVQYF.

V gene TRBV19 combines with J gene TRBJ2-1, with 8 bases fitting TRBD2. V lost 6 bases and J lost 5; bases outside the gene matches: 6. CDR1 LNHDA and CDR2 SQIVND come from the germline V gene (reference sequence). The CDR3 is 14 residues long. The CDR3 sequence is CASRFKRENNEQFF. CDR3 coding DNA: TGTGCCAGTAGGTTCAAGCGGGAGAACAATGAGCAGTTCTTC. Full variable domain (remainder filled in from reference TRBV19 and TRBJ2-1): DGGITQSPKYLFRKEGQNVTLSCEQNLNHDAMYWYRQDPGQGLRLIYYSQIVNDFQKGDIAEGYSVSREKKESFPLTVTSAQKNPTAFYLCASRFKRENNEQFFGPGTRLTVL.

This clone was observed a few times. The DNA of the CDR3 is TGTGCCAGCTCACCACGGGACATAGGGAGGACCCAGTACTTC. Its translation: CASSPRDIGRTQYF. The chain employs TRBV18 and TRBJ2-5; perhaps TRBD1 as D (6 bases). Germline loops: CDR1 KGHSH, CDR2 LQKENI. There are 14 residues in the CDR3. V lost 1 base to trimming and J lost 7 bases, with 13 bases between them.

The chain carries TRBV4-3 and TRBJ2-3, with 7 bases that match TRBD2. Germline CDR1 LGHNA, CDR2 YSLEER. The CDR3 totals 16 residues. V lost 0 bases, J lost 1 base, and 4 bases stayed unmatched. The CDR3 loop is CASSQDGGDRTDTQYF. CDR3 coding DNA: TGCGCCAGCAGCCAAGATGGGGGGGACCGCACAGATACGCAGTATTTT.

The rearrangement uses TRBV20-1 and TRBJ2-1; 13 bases agree with TRBD2. V gave up 7 bases and J gave up 15 bases; unmatched junction bases: 6. The germline V gene encodes CDR1 DFQATT and CDR2 SNEGSKA (reference sequence). This CDR3 has 11 residues. CDR3: CSVTSGRDPFF. DNA for the CDR3: TGCAGTGTCACTAGCGGGAGGGATCCGTTCTTC.

The chain combines TRBV14 with TRBJ1-1; D not certain. V lost 4 bases to trimming and J lost 6 bases, with 15 bases between them. The CDR3 has 14 residues. Looked up from germline, CDR1 is SGHDN and CDR2 is FVKESK. The CDR3 loop reads CASSPLTNSAEAFF. The CDR3 nucleotides read TGTGCCAGCAGCCCCCTGACTAACAGCGCTGAAGCTTTCTTT.

The chain links TRBV9 to TRBJ2-7; D remains ambiguous. This CDR3 is built from 11 residues. V dropped 0 bases and J dropped 7 bases, with 5 bases sitting between them. In germline, CDR1 is SGDLS, CDR2 YYNGEE. The CDR3 DNA is TGTGCCAGCAGCGTAGTTCAAGAGCAGTACTTC. This sequence encodes CASSVVQEQYF.

This chain links TRBV7-9 with TRBJ2-5; 8 positions match TRBD2. This CDR3 has 18 amino acids. V trimming: 2 bases; J trimming: 3 bases; junction bases outside the gene matches: 14. Germline V gene data show CDR1 as SEHNR and CDR2 as FQNEAQ (reference sequence). CDR3: CASSLRYSGTALKETQYF. The CDR3 nucleotides read TGTGCCAGCAGCTTACGGTATAGCGGGACCGCACTAAAAGAGACCCAGTACTTC. Complete variable domain (other parts from reference TRBV7-9 and TRBJ2-5): DTGVSQNPRHKITKRGQNVTFRCDPISEHNRLYWYRQTLGQGPEFLTYFQNEAQLEKSRLLSDRFSAERPKGSFSTLEIQRTEQGDSAMYLCASSLRYSGTALKETQYFGPGTRLLVL.

A word on this clone: The germline gene is not matched at one end of the junction; a read error may be the cause. The chain recombines TRBV11-2 with TRBJ1-1, with D possibly being TRBD1 (5 bases). This CDR3 comprises 11 residues. The germline V gene encodes CDR1 SGHAT and CDR2 FQNNGV. This CDR3 reads CASSSRGVVNF. CDR3 nucleotide sequence: TGTGCCAGCAGCTCCCGGGGGGTCGTAAATTTT.

The J gene is TRBJ2-3, the V gene TRBV30; 11 bases fit TRBD2. The trim removed 5 bases at V and 6 bases at J, leaving 7 bases unmatched. This CDR3 region has 14 residues. Looked up from germline, CDR1 is GTSNPN and CDR2 is SVGIG (reference sequence). CDR3 DNA sequence: TGTGCCTGGTCACTAGCGGGAGAGAGGGATACGCAGTATTTT. Its translation is CAWSLAGERDTQYF.